The next 20 T cell receptor beta chains were all read from a single sample in a study of T cells in women clearing cervical HPV infection. Assay used: immunoSEQ multiplex PCR; TCRdb lists only in-frame clones, some missing. Its table lists over 30,000 clones. The sequenced sample consisted of blood buffy coat. The source of these receptors is a woman between 18 and 70 years old with a cervical HPV16 infection that either progressed to CIN3+ or cleared (not recorded which).

Concerning this clone: The read ends 3 residues early relative to the CDR3; the germline J gene fills the gap. The chain combines TRBV7-3 with TRBJ2-1; TRBD1 aligns across 7 bases. J lost 2 bases, V lost 4 bases, and 5 bases had no gene match. The CDR3 is 15 residues long. Germline V CDR1 and CDR2: SGHTA, FQGTGA. CDR3 region: CASSYGTDPYNEQFF. The DNA read from the CDR3 is TGTGCCAGCAGCTATGGGACAGATCCCTACAATGAG.

Worth noting for this clone: Read coverage stops 3 residues before the CDR3 terminus; the germline J gene supplies the remainder. V usage is TRBV5-1 and J usage is TRBJ2-3; D perhaps matches TRBD1 (6 bases). The V end was cut by 0 bases, the J end by 3 bases, with 11 bases between. This CDR3 has 15 amino acids. Germline values: CDR1 SGHRS, CDR2 YFSETQ. The CDR3 bases that were read are TGCGCCAGCAGCTTGGTGACAGGATCTACAGATACG. Residues: CASSLVTGSTDT. The full-length CDR3 reads as CASSLVTGSTDTQYF.

With regard to this clone: The read halts 3 residues ahead of the CDR3 end, with the missing end drawn from the germline J gene. The chain is built from TRBV11-2 and TRBJ1-1; D not resolved. CDR1 is SGHAT and CDR2 is FQNNGV in the germline V gene. The ends were cut back, 5 bases at V and 5 bases at J, with 9 bases in the middle. The CDR3 runs to 12 residues. CDR3 residues: CASSQIGTEAFF. The part of the CDR3 DNA that was read is TGTGCCAGCAGCCAGATAGGGACTGAA.

About this clone itself: Read sequence stops 3 residues before the CDR3 end, and the germline J gene provides the missing end. J is TRBJ1-5 and V is TRBV10-3; possibly TRBD1 for D (6 bases). The V gene's germline CDR1 is ENHRY and CDR2 SYGVKD. Trimming removed 3 bases from V and 4 bases from J, with 10 bases in between. This CDR3 region has 14 residues. The chain's CDR3 is CAISDTQGNQPQHF. CDR3 DNA (partial): TGTGCCATCAGTGATACACAGGGTAATCAGCCC.

With respect to this clone: The sequenced fragment ends 3 residues before the CDR3 boundary, so the rest is inferred from the germline J gene. The chain joins TRBV6-2 or TRBV6-3 to TRBJ2-3; TRBD2 matches 11 bases. J was trimmed by 3 bases and V by 6 bases; bases with no gene match: 8. The germline V gene has CDR1 MNHEY and CDR2 SVGEGT. The CDR3 totals 16 residues. CDR3 bases read: TGTGCCAGCAGACACCCTAGCGGGGGGAGAACAGATACG. This sequence encodes CASRHPSGGRTDT. The whole CDR3 region reads CASRHPSGGRTDTQYF.

As to this clone: With the read ending 3 residues before the CDR3 end, the germline J gene is used to fill in that end. This chain uses TRBV29-1 with TRBJ1-1; unclear D gene. The CDR3 runs 12 residues. Germline loops: CDR1 SQVTM, CDR2 ANQGSEA. Trimming removed 7 bases from V and 4 bases from J, with 13 bases in between. CDR3 DNA, as far as it was read: TGCAGCGCCCAGAGGGTGGGCACTGAA. Amino acid sequence: CSAQRVGTE. In full, the CDR3 reads CSAQRVGTEAFF.

The CDR3 DNA, read in part, is TGTGCCAGCAGCTTAGCCGTCGACTACTACAATGAG. Its translation is CASSLAVDYYNE. The whole CDR3 region reads CASSLAVDYYNEQFF. The chain uses TRBV7-8 and TRBJ2-1; D is perhaps TRBD2 (5 bases). The read ends 3 residues before the CDR3 terminus; that terminus is restored from the germline J gene. The V end lost 0 bases, the J end lost 3 bases, and 9 bases lay between the germline ends. The CDR3 has 15 amino acids. CDR1 and CDR2 from the germline V gene are SGHVS and FQNEAQ.

Note on this clone: Read data end 3 residues before the CDR3 end; the end is taken from the germline J gene. The J gene is TRBJ2-2, the V gene TRBV7-2; D possibly corresponds to TRBD2 (6 bases). This CDR3 is built from 15 residues. Trimming removed 8 bases from V and 2 bases from J, with 15 bases in between. Germline V gene sequence: CDR1 SGHTA, CDR2 FQGNSA. This chain's CDR3 is CASRLRLGNTGELFF. The sequenced CDR3 bases are TGTGCCAGCCGCCTTCGACTAGGCAACACCGGGGAG.

On this clone: The read terminates 3 residues ahead of where the CDR3 ends, so the germline J gene completes it. J is TRBJ1-1 and V is TRBV30; TRBD1 is a possible D gene (5 bases). The CDR3 runs 13 residues. Deletions cut 5 bases from V and 0 bases from J, with 10 bases between. Germline lookup yields CDR1 GTSNPN and CDR2 SVGIG (reference sequence). CDR3 region: CAWGKTVNTEAFF. The sequenced CDR3 bases are TGTGCCTGGGGGAAGACAGTGAACACTGAA.

The CDR3 loop is CASSSKGALNTGELFF. The covered CDR3 bases are TGTGCCAGCAGCTCCAAAGGGGCTCTAAACACCGGGGAG. The chain is built from TRBV7-8 and TRBJ2-2, with D tentatively TRBD1 (5 bases). The read is 3 residues too short to cover the CDR3 end, so that end is filled in from the germline J gene. The germline CDR1 and CDR2 sequences are SGHVS and FQNEAQ. With 4 bases removed from V and 2 bases from J, the gap between germline ends came to 14 bases. The CDR3 covers 16 residues.

In the case of this clone: The read comes to an end 3 residues before the CDR3 does, leaving the germline J gene to fill in the end. This chain connects TRBV2 to TRBJ2-7; 7 nucleotides agree with TRBD1. V shed 7 bases, J shed 2 bases, and the junction held 5 bases outside the gene matches. Germline CDR1 and CDR2: SNHLY and FYNNEI. There are 13 residues in the CDR3. The CDR3 sequence is CASNEQGAYEQYF. The part of the CDR3 DNA that was read is TGTGCCAGCAACGAGCAGGGGGCCTACGAG.

Of note for this clone: The DNA ends 3 residues before the CDR3 does, and the rest of the CDR3 is filled in from the germline J gene. The chain carries TRBV28 and TRBJ1-1, with D perhaps matching TRBD1 (6 bases). The CDR3 has 15 residues. CDR1 MDHEN and CDR2 SYDVKM come from the germline V gene. This CDR3 reads CASSSPRRGLGGAFF. Incomplete CDR3 DNA: TGTGCCAGCAGTTCCCCACGGAGGGGCTTAGGGGGA.

With respect to this clone: The CDR3 end is not reached by the read, which stops 3 residues before it; the germline J gene fills it in. This rearrangement joins TRBV20-1 to TRBJ1-3, with D possibly TRBD1 on 6 matching bases. The V gene lost 5 bases and the J gene lost 7 bases, with 15 bases spanning the gap. This CDR3 comprises 13 residues. Germline loops: CDR1 DFQATT, CDR2 SNEGSKA (reference sequence). The sequenced CDR3 bases are TGCAGTGCTTATTGGGACAAAGGGAACACC. Residues: CSAYWDKGNT. The full CDR3 is CSAYWDKGNTIYF.

Comment on this clone: The CDR3 end falls 3 residues outside the read, so it is completed with the germline J gene. The gene calls are TRBV9 and TRBJ1-2, with 11 nucleotides matching TRBD1. Germline loops: CDR1 SGDLS, CDR2 YYNGEE. The CDR3 totals 15 residues. The V and J ends lost 4 bases and 4 bases, in that order; junction bases with no gene match: 6. The CDR3 DNA, read in part, is TGTGCCAGCAGCCCCTGGACAGGGGGCGGCTATGGC. Amino acid sequence: CASSPWTGGGYG. The full-length CDR3 reads as CASSPWTGGGYGYTF.

Points on this clone: The CDR3 is cut off 3 residues early in the read; its end comes from the germline J gene. V gene TRBV27 combines with J gene TRBJ1-5; 8 positions agree with TRBD1. Germline assignment: CDR1 MNHEY and CDR2 SMNVEV (reference sequence). The V segment lost 6 bases and the J segment 0 bases; nucleotides outside the gene matches: 13. CDR3 length: 18 residues. The CDR3 here is CASSSPDRGGYSNQPQHF. The sequenced CDR3 bases are TGTGCCAGCAGCTCGCCTGACAGGGGAGGGTATAGCAATCAGCCC.

Details on this clone: The CDR3 end lies 3 residues beyond the end of the read and is filled in from the germline J gene. The chain is built from TRBV19 and TRBJ2-3; 7 bases are shared with TRBD1. J gave up 8 bases and V 5 bases, and 7 bases lay outside the gene matches. CDR1 LNHDA and CDR2 SQIVND come from the germline V gene (reference sequence). This CDR3 has 13 amino acids. Partial CDR3 DNA: TGTGCCAGTAGTGCGACAGGGTCTGGTACG. Translating gives CASSATGSGT. The whole CDR3 protein reads CASSATGSGTQYF.

A word on this clone: The DNA ends 3 residues before the CDR3 does, and the rest of the CDR3 is filled in from the germline J gene. This chain links TRBV10-3 with TRBJ1-4; D is perhaps TRBD1 (6 bases). This CDR3 has 13 amino acids. Germline loops: CDR1 ENHRY, CDR2 SYGVKD. V gave up 10 bases and J gave up 4 bases, with 13 bases separating them. The CDR3 region is CATKDRYNEKLFF. CDR3 bases read: TGTGCCACCAAGGACAGATATAATGAAAAA.

Comments on this clone: The sequenced fragment ends 3 residues before the CDR3 boundary, so the rest is inferred from the germline J gene. The chain recombines TRBV5-6 with TRBJ1-2; D is possibly TRBD1 (5 bases). Germline V gene data show CDR1 as SGHDT and CDR2 as YYEEEE. The CDR3 has 14 amino acids. Partial CDR3 DNA: TGTGCCAGCAGCTTAACGCCGGGAAGGGGCGGC. This gives the protein CASSLTPGRGG. The whole CDR3 sequence reads CASSLTPGRGGYTF.

Concerning this clone: The sequenced fragment ends 3 residues before the CDR3 boundary, so the rest is inferred from the germline J gene. The chain recombines TRBV12-3 or TRBV12-4 with TRBJ2-7, with D possibly TRBD1 on 6 matching bases. The CDR3 totals 13 residues. V was clipped by 3 bases and J by 2 bases, with 8 bases between them. CDR3 residues: CASSFTGTYEQYF. CDR3 bases read: TGTGCCAGCAGTTTTACAGGGACCTACGAG.

On this clone itself: The sequence runs out 3 residues before the end of the CDR3; the remainder is reconstructed from the germline J gene. The gene calls are TRBV13 and TRBJ1-4; the D gene is possibly TRBD1 (5 bases). This CDR3 contains 16 residues. Trimming took off 4 bases at V and 0 bases at J, with 12 bases between the two ends. CDR1 is PRHDT and CDR2 is FYEKMQ in the germline V gene (reference sequence). The CDR3 reads CASSSGQTSTNEKLFF. The sequenced part of the CDR3 DNA is TGTGCCAGCAGCTCCGGACAAACTTCAACTAATGAAAAA.